This T cell receptor beta chain came from a study of blood T cell repertoires in COVID-19. Adults between roughly 18 and 95 years of age took part from about 24 US areas. Sequenced by immunoSEQ multiplex PCR; TCRdb stores in-frame clones only, minus some. Here the sample spans 250,000 to 300,000 clones, around 81% being singletons. Germline trimming cut 5 bases from V and 5 bases from J; bases unmatched to any gene: 3. CDR3 length: 13 amino acids. Per germline, CDR1 MNHEY and CDR2 SVGEGT. The sequenced material came from PBMCs or T cells enriched from blood (not recorded which). The sequence derives from a man aged 50-60 years who had recovered from COVID-19. The chain uses TRBV6-2 or TRBV6-3 and TRBJ2-5; 9 bases fit TRBD1. In DNA form, the CDR3 reads TGTGCCAGCAGTACCGACAGGGGGGAGACCCAGTACTTC. Protein sequence: CASSTDRGETQYF.